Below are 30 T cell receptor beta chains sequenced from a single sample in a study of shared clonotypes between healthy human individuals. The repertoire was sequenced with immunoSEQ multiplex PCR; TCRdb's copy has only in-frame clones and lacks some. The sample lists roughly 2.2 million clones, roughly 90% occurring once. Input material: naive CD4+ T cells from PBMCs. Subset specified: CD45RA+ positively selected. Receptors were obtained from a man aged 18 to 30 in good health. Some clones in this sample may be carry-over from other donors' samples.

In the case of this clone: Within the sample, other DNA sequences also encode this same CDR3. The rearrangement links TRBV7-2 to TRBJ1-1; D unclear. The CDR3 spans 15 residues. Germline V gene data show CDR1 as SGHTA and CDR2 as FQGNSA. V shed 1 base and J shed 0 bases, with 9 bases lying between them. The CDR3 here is CASSLVGSLNTEAFF. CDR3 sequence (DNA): TGTGCCAGCAGCTTAGTAGGCAGTTTGAACACTGAAGCTTTCTTT.

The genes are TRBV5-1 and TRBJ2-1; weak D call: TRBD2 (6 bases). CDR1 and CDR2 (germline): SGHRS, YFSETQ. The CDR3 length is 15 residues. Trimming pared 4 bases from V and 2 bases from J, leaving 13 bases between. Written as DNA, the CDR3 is TGCGCCAGCAGCGATCGGAGGGACCCCTACAATGAGCAGTTCTTC. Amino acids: CASSDRRDPYNEQFF.

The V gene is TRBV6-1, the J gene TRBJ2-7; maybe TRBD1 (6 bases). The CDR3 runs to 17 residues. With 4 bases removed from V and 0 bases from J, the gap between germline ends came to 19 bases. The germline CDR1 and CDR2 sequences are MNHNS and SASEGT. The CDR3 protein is CASSVGHFRASSYEQYF. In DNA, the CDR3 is TGTGCCAGCAGTGTGGGACATTTCCGGGCGAGCTCCTACGAGCAGTACTTC.

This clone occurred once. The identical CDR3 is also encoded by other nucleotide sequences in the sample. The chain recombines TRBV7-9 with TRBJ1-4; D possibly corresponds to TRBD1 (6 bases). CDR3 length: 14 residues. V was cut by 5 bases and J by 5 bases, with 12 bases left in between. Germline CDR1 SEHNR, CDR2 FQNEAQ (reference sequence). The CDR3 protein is CASSLGQLNEKLFF. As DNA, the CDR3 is TGTGCCAGCAGCCTAGGACAGCTAAATGAAAAACTGTTTTTT.

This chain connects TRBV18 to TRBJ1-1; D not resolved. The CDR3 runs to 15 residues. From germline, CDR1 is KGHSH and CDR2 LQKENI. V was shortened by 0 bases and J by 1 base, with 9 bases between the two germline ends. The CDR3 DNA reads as TGTGCCAGCTCACCACCTACTTCAAGGAACACTGAAGCTTTCTTT. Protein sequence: CASSPPTSRNTEAFF. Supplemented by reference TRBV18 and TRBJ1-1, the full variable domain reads NAGVMQNPRHLVRRRGQEARLRCSPMKGHSHVYWYRQLPEEGLKFMVYLQKENIIDESGMPKERFSAEFPKEGPSILRIQQVVRGDSAAYFCASSPPTSRNTEAFFGQGTRLTVV.

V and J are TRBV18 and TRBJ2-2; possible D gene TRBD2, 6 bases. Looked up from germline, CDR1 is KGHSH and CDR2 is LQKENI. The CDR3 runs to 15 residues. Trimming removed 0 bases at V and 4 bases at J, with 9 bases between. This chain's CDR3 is CASSPPGGLTGELFF. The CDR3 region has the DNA TGTGCCAGCTCACCACCGGGAGGACTCACCGGGGAGCTGTTTTTT.

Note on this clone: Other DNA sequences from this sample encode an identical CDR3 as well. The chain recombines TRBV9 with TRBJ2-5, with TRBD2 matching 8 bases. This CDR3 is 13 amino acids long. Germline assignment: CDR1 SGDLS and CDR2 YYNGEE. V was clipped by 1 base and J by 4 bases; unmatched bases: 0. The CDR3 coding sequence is TGTGCCAGCAGCGTACTAGCGGGAGAGACCCAGTACTTC. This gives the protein CASSVLAGETQYF. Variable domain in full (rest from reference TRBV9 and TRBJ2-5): DSGVTQTPKHLITATGQRVTLRCSPRSGDLSVYWYQQSLDQGLQFLIQYYNGEERAKGNILERFSAQQFPDLHSELNLSSLELGDSALYFCASSVLAGETQYFGPGTRLLVL.

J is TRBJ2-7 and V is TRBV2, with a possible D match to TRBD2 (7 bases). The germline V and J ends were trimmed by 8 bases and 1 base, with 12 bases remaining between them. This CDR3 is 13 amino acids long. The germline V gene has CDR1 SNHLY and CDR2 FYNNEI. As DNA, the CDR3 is TGTGCCAGCGGGAGGGACACGTCCTACGAGCAGTACTTC. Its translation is CASGRDTSYEQYF.

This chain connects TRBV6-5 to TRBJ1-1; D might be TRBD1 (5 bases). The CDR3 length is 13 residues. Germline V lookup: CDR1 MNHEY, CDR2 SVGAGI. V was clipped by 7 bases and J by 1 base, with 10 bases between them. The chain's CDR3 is CASTGGTNTEAFF. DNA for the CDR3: TGTGCCAGCACTGGGGGGACGAACACTGAAGCTTTCTTT.

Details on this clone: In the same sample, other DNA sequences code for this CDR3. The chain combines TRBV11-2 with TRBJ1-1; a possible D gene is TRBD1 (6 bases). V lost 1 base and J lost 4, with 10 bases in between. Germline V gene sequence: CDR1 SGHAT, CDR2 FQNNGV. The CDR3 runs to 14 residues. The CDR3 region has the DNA TGTGCCAGCAGCTTAGTCAGGGGAGGCACTGAAGCTTTCTTT. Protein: CASSLVRGGTEAFF.

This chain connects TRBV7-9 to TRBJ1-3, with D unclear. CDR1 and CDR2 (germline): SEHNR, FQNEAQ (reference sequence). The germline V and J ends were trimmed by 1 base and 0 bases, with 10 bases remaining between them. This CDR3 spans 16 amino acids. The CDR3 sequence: CASSLVRGSSGNTIYF. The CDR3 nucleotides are TGTGCCAGCAGCTTAGTACGAGGGAGCTCTGGAAACACCATATATTTT.

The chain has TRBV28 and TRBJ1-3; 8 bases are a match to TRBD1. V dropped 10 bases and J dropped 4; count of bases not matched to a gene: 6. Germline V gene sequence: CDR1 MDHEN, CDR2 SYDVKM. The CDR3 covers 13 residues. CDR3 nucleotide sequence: TGTGCCACTACGACAGGGGTAGGAAACACCATATATTTT. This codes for CATTTGVGNTIYF.

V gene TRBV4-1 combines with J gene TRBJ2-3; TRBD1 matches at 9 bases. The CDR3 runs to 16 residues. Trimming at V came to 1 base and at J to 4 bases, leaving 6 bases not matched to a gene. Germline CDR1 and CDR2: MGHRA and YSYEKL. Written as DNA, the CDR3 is TGCGCCAGCAGCCAAGGGCCACAGGGGGCATCAGATACGCAGTATTTT. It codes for CASSQGPQGASDTQYF.

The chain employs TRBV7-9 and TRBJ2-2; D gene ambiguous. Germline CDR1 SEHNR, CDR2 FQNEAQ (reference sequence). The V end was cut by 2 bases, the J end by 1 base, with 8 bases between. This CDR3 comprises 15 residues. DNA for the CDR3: TGTGCCAGCAGCTTATTTACAGAGAACACCGGGGAGCTGTTTTTT. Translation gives CASSLFTENTGELFF.

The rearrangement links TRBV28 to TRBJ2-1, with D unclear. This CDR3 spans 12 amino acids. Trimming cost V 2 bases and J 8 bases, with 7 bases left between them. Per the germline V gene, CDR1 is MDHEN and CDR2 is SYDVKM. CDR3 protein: CASSLGRDEQFF. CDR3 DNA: TGTGCCAGCAGTTTAGGTCGAGATGAGCAGTTCTTC.

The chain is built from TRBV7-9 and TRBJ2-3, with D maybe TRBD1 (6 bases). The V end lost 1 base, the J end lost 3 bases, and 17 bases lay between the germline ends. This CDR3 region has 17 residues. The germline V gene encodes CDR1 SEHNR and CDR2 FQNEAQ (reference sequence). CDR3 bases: TGTGCCAGCAGCTTAGGAAAAGTAGGGGGTCAGACAGATACGCAGTATTTT. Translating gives CASSLGKVGGQTDTQYF.

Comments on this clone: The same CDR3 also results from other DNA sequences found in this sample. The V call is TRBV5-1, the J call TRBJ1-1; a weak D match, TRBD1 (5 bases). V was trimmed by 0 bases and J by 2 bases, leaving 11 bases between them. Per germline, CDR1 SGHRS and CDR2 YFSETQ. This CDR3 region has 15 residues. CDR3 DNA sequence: TGCGCCAGCAGCTTGGCCGGGACGGTTAACACTGAAGCTTTCTTT. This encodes CASSLAGTVNTEAFF.

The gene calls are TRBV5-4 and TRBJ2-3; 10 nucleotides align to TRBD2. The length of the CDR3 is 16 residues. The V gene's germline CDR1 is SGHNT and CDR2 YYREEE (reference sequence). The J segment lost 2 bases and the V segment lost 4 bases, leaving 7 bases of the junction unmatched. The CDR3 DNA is TGTGCCAGCAGCCCGAAAGCGGGAGGGGTCACAGATACGCAGTATTTT. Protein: CASSPKAGGVTDTQYF.

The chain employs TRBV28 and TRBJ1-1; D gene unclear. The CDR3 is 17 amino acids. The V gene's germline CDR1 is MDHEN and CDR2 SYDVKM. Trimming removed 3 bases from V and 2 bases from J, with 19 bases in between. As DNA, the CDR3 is TGTGCCAGCAGTTTCGTCGGGCTGACGGGAGCAAACACTGAAGCTTTCTTT. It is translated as CASSFVGLTGANTEAFF.

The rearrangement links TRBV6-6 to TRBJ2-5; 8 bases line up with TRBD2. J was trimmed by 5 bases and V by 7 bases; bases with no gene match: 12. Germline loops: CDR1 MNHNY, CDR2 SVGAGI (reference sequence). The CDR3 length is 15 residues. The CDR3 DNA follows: TGTGCCAGCATCCTAGCGGGTCCGGGAAGGGAGACCCAGTACTTC. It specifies CASILAGPGRETQYF.

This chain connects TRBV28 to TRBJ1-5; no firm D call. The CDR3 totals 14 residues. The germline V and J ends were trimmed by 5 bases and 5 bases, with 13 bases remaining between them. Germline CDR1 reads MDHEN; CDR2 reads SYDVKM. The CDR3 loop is CASSRTHGDQPQHF. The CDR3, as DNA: TGTGCCAGCAGTCGGACCCACGGGGATCAGCCCCAGCATTTT.

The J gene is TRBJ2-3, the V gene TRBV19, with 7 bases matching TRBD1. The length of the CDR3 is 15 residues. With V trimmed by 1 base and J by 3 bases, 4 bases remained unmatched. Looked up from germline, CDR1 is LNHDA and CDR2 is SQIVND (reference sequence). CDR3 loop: CASSIGTGVTDTQYF. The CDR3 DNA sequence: TGTGCCAGTAGTATAGGGACAGGAGTTACAGATACGCAGTATTTT.

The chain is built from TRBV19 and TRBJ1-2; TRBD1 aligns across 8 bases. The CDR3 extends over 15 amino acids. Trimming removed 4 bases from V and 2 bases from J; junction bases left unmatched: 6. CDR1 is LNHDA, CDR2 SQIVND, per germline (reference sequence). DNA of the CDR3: TGTGCCAGTAGTACCCCCGGGACAGGAAACTATGGCTACACCTTC. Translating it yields CASSTPGTGNYGYTF.

CDR3 sequence: CASRLLSGRGNEQYF. As DNA, the CDR3 is TGCGCCAGCAGACTCCTAAGCGGGAGAGGTAACGAGCAGTACTTC. The chain uses TRBV5-1 and TRBJ2-7, with TRBD2 matching over 8 bases. The CDR3 extends over 15 amino acids. Looked up from germline, CDR1 is SGHRS and CDR2 is YFSETQ. After removal of 5 bases from V and 5 bases from J, the junction contained 12 bases not matched to a gene.

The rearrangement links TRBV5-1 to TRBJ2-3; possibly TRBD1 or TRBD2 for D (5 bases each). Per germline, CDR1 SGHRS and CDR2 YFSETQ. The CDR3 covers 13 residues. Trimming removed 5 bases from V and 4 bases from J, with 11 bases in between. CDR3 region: CASSRDGPDTQYF. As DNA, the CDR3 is TGCGCCAGCAGTCGGGACGGACCAGATACGCAGTATTTT.

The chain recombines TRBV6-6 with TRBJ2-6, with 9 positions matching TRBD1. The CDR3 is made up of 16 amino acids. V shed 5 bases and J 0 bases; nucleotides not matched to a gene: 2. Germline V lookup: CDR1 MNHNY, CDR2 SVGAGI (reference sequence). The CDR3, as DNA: TGTGCCAGCAGTGCGACAGGGGGCTCTGGGGCCAACGTCCTGACTTTC. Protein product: CASSATGGSGANVLTF.

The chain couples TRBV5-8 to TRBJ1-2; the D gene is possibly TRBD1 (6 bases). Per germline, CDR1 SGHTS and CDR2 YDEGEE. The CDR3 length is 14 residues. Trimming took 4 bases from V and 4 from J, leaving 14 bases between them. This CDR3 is CASSPTQGGYGYTF. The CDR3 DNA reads TGTGCCAGCAGCCCAACACAGGGAGGCTATGGCTACACCTTC.

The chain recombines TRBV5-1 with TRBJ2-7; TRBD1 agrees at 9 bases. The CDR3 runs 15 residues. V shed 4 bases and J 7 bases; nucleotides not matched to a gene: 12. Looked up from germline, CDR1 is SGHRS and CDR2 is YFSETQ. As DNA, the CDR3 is TGCGCCAGCAGCGGCGGGACAGGGAGATTTCGAGAGCAGTACTTC. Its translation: CASSGGTGRFREQYF.

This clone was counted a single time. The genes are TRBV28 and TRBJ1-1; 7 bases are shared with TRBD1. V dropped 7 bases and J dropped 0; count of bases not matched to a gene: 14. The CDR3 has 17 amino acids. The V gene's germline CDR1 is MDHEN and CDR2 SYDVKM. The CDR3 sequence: CASTDPPGTDVNTEAFF. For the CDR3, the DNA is TGTGCCAGCACCGATCCCCCCGGGACAGATGTGAACACTGAAGCTTTCTTT.

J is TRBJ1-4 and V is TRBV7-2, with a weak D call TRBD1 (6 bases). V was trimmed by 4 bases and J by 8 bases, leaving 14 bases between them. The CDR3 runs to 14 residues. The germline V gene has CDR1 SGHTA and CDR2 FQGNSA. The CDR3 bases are TGTGCCAGCAGCTCGGGGGGGCGCAGGGAAAAACTGTTTTTT. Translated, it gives CASSSGGRREKLFF.